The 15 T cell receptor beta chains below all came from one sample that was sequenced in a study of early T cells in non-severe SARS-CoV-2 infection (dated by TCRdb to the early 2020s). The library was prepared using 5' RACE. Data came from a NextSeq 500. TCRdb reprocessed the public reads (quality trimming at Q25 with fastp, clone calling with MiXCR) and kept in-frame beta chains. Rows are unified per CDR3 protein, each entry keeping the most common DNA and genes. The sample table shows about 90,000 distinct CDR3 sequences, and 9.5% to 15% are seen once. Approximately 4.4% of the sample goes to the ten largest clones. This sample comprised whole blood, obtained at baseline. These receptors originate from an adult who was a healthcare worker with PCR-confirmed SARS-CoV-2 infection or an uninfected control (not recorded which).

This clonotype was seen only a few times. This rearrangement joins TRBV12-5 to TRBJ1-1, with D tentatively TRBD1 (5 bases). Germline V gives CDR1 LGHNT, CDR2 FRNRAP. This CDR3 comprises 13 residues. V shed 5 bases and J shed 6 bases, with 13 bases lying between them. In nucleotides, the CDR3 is TGTGCTAGTGGTCCAAATACAGGACCTGAAGCTTTCTTT. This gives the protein CASGPNTGPEAFF.

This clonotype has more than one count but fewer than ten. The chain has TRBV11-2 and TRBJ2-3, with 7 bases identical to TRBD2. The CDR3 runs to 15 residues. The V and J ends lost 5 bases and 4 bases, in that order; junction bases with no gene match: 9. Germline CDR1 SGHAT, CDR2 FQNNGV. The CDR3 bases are TGTGCCAGCAGCACCCCCGGGGGGAAGGCAGATACGCAGTATTTT. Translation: CASSTPGGKADTQYF.

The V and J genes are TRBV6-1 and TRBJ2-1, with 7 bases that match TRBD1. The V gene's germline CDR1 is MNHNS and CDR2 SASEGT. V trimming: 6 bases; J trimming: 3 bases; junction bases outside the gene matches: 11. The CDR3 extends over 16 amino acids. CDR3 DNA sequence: TGTGCCAGCAGCCTACTCCGGGACAGAGACTACAATGAGCAGTTCTTC. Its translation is CASSLLRDRDYNEQFF.

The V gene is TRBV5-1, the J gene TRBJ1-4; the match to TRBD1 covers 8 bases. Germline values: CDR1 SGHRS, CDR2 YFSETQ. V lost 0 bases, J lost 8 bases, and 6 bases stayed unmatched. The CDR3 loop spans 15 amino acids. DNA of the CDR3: TGCGCCAGCAGCTTGGCCGACAGGGGAGGGGAAAAACTGTTTTTT. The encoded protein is CASSLADRGGEKLFF.

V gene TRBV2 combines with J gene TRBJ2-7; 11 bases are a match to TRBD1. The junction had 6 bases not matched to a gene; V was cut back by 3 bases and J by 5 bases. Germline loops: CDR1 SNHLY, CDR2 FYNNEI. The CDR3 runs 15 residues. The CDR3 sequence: CASSEWTGGAHEQYF. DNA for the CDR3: TGTGCCAGCAGTGAGTGGACAGGGGGCGCTCACGAGCAGTACTTC.

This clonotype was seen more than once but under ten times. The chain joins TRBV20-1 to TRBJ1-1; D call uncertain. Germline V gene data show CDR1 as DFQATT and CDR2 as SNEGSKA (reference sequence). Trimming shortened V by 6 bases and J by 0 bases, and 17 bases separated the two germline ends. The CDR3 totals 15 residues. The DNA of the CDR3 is TGCAGTGCGGCCGAATACGGGATGGTGAACACTGAAGCTTTCTTT. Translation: CSAAEYGMVNTEAFF.

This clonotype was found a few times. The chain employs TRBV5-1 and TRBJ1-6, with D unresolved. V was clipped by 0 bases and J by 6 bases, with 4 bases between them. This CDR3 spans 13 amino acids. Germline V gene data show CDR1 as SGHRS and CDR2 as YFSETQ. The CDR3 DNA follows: TGCGCCAGCAGCTTGGGTCGTAATTCACCCCTCCACTTT. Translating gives CASSLGRNSPLHF.

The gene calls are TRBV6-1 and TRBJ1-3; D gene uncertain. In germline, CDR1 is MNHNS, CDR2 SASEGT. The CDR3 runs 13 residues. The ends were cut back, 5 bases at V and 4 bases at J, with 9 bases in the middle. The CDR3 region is CASSSGSGNTIYF. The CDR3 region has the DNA TGTGCCAGCAGTTCTGGCTCCGGAAACACCATATATTTT.

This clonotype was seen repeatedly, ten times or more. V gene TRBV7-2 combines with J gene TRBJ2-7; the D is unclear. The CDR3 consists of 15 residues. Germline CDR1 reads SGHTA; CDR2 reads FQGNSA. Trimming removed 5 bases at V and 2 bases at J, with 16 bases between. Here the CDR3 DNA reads TGTGCCAGCAGCCCGGGTATGGGCGTTACCTACGAGCAGTACTTC. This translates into CASSPGMGVTYEQYF.

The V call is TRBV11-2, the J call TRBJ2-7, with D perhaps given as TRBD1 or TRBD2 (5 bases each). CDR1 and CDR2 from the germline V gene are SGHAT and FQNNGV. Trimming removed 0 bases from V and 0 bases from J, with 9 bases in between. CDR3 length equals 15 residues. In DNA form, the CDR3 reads TGTGCCAGCAGCTTAGAGGAAGGGACCTCCTACGAGCAGTACTTC. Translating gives CASSLEEGTSYEQYF.

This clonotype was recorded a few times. The CDR3 loop reads CASSQRDLETQYF. Written as DNA, the CDR3 is TGTGCCAGCAGTCAAAGGGACTTGGAGACCCAGTACTTC. The genes are TRBV28 and TRBJ2-5; weak D call: TRBD2 (6 bases). The CDR3 spans 13 residues. CDR1 is MDHEN and CDR2 is SYDVKM in the germline V gene. V gave up 5 bases and J gave up 5 bases, with 12 bases separating them. Variable domain in full (rest from reference TRBV28 and TRBJ2-5): DVKVTQSSRYLVKRTGEKVFLECVQDMDHENMFWYRQDPGLGLRLIYFSYDVKMKEKGDIPEGYSVSREKKERFSLILESASTNQTSMYLCASSQRDLETQYFGPGTRLLVL.

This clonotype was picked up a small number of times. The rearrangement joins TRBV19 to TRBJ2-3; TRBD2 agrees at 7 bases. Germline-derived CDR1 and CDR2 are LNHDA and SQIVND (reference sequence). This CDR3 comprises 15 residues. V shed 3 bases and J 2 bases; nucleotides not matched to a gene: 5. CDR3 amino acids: CASSIGGGPTDTQYF. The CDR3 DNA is TGTGCCAGTAGTATTGGGGGGGGACCCACAGATACGCAGTATTTT.

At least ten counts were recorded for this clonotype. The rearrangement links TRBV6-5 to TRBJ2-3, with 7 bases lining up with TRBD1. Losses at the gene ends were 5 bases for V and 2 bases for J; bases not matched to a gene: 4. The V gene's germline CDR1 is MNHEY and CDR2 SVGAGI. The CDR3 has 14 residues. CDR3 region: CASSPGQYTDTQYF. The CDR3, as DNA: TGTGCCAGCAGTCCGGGACAGTACACAGATACGCAGTATTTT.

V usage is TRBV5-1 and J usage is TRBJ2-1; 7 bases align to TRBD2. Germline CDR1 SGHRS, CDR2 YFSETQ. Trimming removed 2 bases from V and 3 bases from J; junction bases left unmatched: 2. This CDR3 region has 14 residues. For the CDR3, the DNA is TGCGCCAGCAGCTTAGGGACTAACTACAATGAGCAGTTCTTC. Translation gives CASSLGTNYNEQFF.

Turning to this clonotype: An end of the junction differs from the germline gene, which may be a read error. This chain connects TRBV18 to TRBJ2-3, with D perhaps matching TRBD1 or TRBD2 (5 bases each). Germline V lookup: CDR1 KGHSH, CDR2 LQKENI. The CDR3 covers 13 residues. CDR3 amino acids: CVSSRDGTDTQYF. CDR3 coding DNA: TGTGTCAGCTCCCGGGACGGCACAGATACGCAGTATTTT.